The rows below give T cell receptor beta chains drawn from one sample of a study of T cell responses to AZD1222 COVID-19 vaccine. The repertoire was sequenced with immunoSEQ multiplex PCR; TCRdb's copy has only in-frame clones and lacks some. The sample records around 95,000 clones, 80% to 95% being singletons. Here the sequenced sample was peripheral blood, taken on day 0 of AZD1222 vaccination. The receptors shown here come from an adult in good health. CDR3s include the opening cysteine and the closing phenylalanine or tryptophan. The D gene is left open where the match is weak. A clone size is listed for some rows: how often the clone was seen (once, few, many), or a class if it is expanded.

abundance	v_gene	d_gene	j_gene	CDR3aa	CDR3nt
-	TRBV29-1	-	TRBJ1-2	CSVHSNYGYTF	TGCAGCGTTCACAGTAACTATGGCTACACCTTC
-	TRBV9	-	TRBJ2-7	CASSVGIVGPYYEQYF	TGTGCCAGCAGCGTAGGGATTGTAGGACCGTACTACGAGCAGTACTTC
once	TRBV10-3	TRBD1	TRBJ2-1	CAISGTGWGDEQFF	TGTGCCATCAGTGGGACAGGATGGGGTGATGAGCAGTTCTTC
-	TRBV2	-	TRBJ2-6	CASGDSGANVLTF	TGTGCCAGCGGGGACTCCGGGGCCAACGTCCTGACTTTC
-	TRBV3-1/TRBV3-2	-	TRBJ1-1	CASSQVLNTEAFF	TGTGCCAGCAGCCAGGTTTTGAACACTGAAGCTTTCTTT
-	TRBV10-2	-	TRBJ1-5	CASSEQVPQPQHF	TGCGCCAGCAGTGAACAGGTCCCTCAGCCCCAGCATTTT
once	TRBV19	TRBD1	TRBJ2-5	CASRFTGEETQYF	TGTGCCAGTAGGTTCACAGGGGAGGAGACCCAGTACTTC
-	TRBV4-1	-	TRBJ2-1	CASSQIQVFSYNEQFF	TGCGCCAGCAGCCAAATACAGGTATTCTCCTACAATGAGCAGTTCTTC
-	TRBV6-4	-	TRBJ2-1	CASCPLGTYNEQFF	TGTGCCAGCTGCCCCCTAGGGACCTACAATGAGCAGTTCTTC
few	TRBV6-5	TRBD2	TRBJ2-3	CASSLLAGGTDTQYF	TGTGCCAGCAGTTTACTAGCGGGAGGGACAGATACGCAGTATTTT
-	TRBV2	-	TRBJ1-6	CASQSSYNSPLHF	TGTGCCAGTCAGAGCTCCTATAATTCACCCCTCCACTTT
-	TRBV2	-	TRBJ2-4	CASSPGGDLTKNIQYF	TGTGCCAGCAGTCCAGGGGGGGACCTCACCAAAAACATTCAGTACTTC
-	TRBV7-8	TRBD2	TRBJ2-7	CASSTPEGWLAGAEQYF	TGTGCCAGCAGCACCCCCGAAGGGTGGCTAGCGGGAGCCGAGCAGTACTTC
once	TRBV25-1	-	TRBJ1-5	CASSKNGNQPQHF	TGTGCCAGCAGTAAAAACGGGAATCAGCCCCAGCATTTT
-	TRBV10-2	-	TRBJ1-1	CATSVGVNTEAFF	TGCGCCACCTCGGTGGGGGTGAACACTGAAGCTTTCTTT
-	TRBV5-6	-	TRBJ2-4	CASSLQAKNIQYF	TGTGCCAGCAGCTTACAGGCCAAAAACATTCAGTACTTC
-	TRBV19	-	TRBJ1-1	CASNRNVDTEAFF	TGTGCCAGTAATCGGAATGTCGACACTGAAGCTTTCTTT
once	TRBV7-9	-	TRBJ2-5	CASIMGETQYF	TGTGCCAGCATCATGGGGGAGACCCAGTACTTC
-	TRBV9	TRBD1	TRBJ1-1	CASSVEFTGGKTEAFF	TGTGCCAGCAGCGTAGAATTCACAGGGGGAAAAACTGAAGCTTTCTTT
-	TRBV7-2	-	TRBJ2-7	CASSLALAPSYEQYF	TGTGCCAGCAGCTTAGCCCTAGCGCCCTCCTACGAGCAGTACTTC
-	TRBV7-9	-	TRBJ1-2	CASRRSDGYTF	TGTGCCAGCAGACGGAGCGATGGCTACACCTTC
-	TRBV18	TRBD1	TRBJ2-3	CASSPGQAGTDTQYF	TGTGCCAGCTCACCTGGACAGGCCGGCACAGATACGCAGTATTTT
-	TRBV14	TRBD1	TRBJ1-2	CASSFRTGYGYTF	TGTGCCAGCAGCTTCCGGACAGGATATGGCTACACCTTC
-	TRBV3-1/TRBV3-2	-	TRBJ2-2	CASSLNTGELFF	TGTGCCAGCAGCCTGAACACCGGGGAGCTGTTTTTT
once	TRBV11-3	-	TRBJ2-2	CASSSGERTGELFF	TGTGCCAGCAGCTCCGGGGAAAGAACCGGGGAGCTGTTTTTT
-	TRBV7-9	TRBD2	TRBJ2-3	CASSPRGGSTDTQYF	TGTGCCAGCAGCCCCCGCGGGGGTAGCACAGATACGCAGTATTTT
-	TRBV3-1/TRBV3-2	-	TRBJ1-1	CASSQNMNTEAFF	TGTGCCAGCAGCCAAAACATGAACACTGAAGCTTTCTTT
-	TRBV29-1	TRBD2	TRBJ2-1	CSVDASGRAYEQFF	TGCAGCGTTGATGCTAGCGGGAGGGCATATGAGCAGTTCTTC
-	TRBV6-1	TRBD2	TRBJ2-1	CASSARLAGRSDEQFF	TGTGCCAGCAGTGCCCGACTAGCGGGAAGGTCCGATGAGCAGTTCTTC
-	TRBV14	-	TRBJ2-7	CASSQTGAGWEQYF	TGTGCCAGCAGTCAAACGGGTGCTGGTTGGGAGCAGTACTTC
-	TRBV4-2	-	TRBJ1-4	CASSPTGGQEKLFF	TGTGCCAGCAGCCCTACAGGTGGACAGGAAAAACTGTTTTTT
-	TRBV19	TRBD1	TRBJ1-2	CASSQGQGAMDGYTF	TGTGCCAGTAGCCAAGGACAGGGGGCTATGGATGGCTACACCTTC
once	TRBV10-1	TRBD1	TRBJ1-4	CASQGGSQEKLFF	TGCGCCAGCCAGGGGGGATCTCAGGAAAAACTGTTTTTT
-	TRBV13	TRBD2	TRBJ2-7	CASSLGASGMYEQYF	TGTGCCAGCAGCTTAGGGGCTAGCGGGATGTACGAGCAGTACTTC
-	TRBV6-5	-	TRBJ2-5	CASSPTFPPETQYF	TGTGCCAGCAGTCCCACGTTCCCCCCGGAGACCCAGTACTTC
-	TRBV13	TRBD2	TRBJ2-7	CASSLRAGGGEQYF	TGTGCCAGCAGCTTAAGAGCGGGAGGCGGCGAGCAGTACTTC
-	TRBV2	-	TRBJ2-3	CASSDFEMKTSTDTQYF	TGTGCCAGCAGTGACTTTGAAATGAAGACTAGCACAGATACGCAGTATTTT
-	TRBV5-6	TRBD1	TRBJ2-7	CASSSLLTGTGDYEQYF	TGTGCCAGCAGCTCCCTCCTTACCGGGACAGGCGACTACGAGCAGTACTTC
-	TRBV7-9	TRBD2	TRBJ2-2	CASSLDLAGSNTGELFF	TGTGCCAGCAGCTTAGACCTAGCGGGGTCGAACACCGGGGAGCTGTTTTTT
-	TRBV9	-	TRBJ2-7	CASSVGAGGLYEQYF	TGTGCCAGCAGCGTAGGGGCTGGGGGCCTCTACGAGCAGTACTTC
-	TRBV28	-	TRBJ1-1	CASRPLDGRVTEAFF	TGTGCCAGCAGACCCTTGGACGGAAGGGTCACTGAAGCTTTCTTT
-	TRBV30	TRBD1	TRBJ2-7	CAWTGQGREQYF	TGTGCCTGGACGGGACAGGGAAGGGAGCAGTACTTC
-	TRBV19	-	TRBJ1-5	CASSIGWGNSNQPQHF	TGTGCCAGTAGTATTGGGTGGGGAAATAGCAATCAGCCCCAGCATTTT
-	TRBV30	-	TRBJ2-1	CAWSGYNEQFF	TGTGCCTGGAGTGGGTACAATGAGCAGTTCTTC
-	TRBV7-2	-	TRBJ2-1	CASSLRRGRVSSYNEQFF	TGTGCCAGCAGCCTTAGACGGGGGCGGGTAAGCTCCTACAATGAGCAGTTCTTC
-	TRBV28	-	TRBJ1-6	CASKGPQGNSPLHF	TGTGCCAGCAAGGGACCTCAGGGAAATTCACCCCTCCACTTT
-	TRBV19	TRBD1	TRBJ2-7	CASKPEDRGAYEQYF	TGTGCCAGTAAGCCCGAGGACAGGGGTGCCTACGAGCAGTACTTC
-	TRBV28	TRBD1	TRBJ1-6	CASSFSRDSHSPLHF	TGTGCCAGCAGTTTTTCCCGGGACAGCCATTCACCCCTCCACTTT
-	TRBV5-1	TRBD2	TRBJ2-2	CASSNLAGGSGELFF	TGCGCCAGCAGCAATCTAGCGGGAGGGAGCGGGGAGCTGTTTTTT
-	TRBV10-2	-	TRBJ2-7	CASLGQQALEQYF	TGCGCCAGCCTCGGACAGCAGGCCCTCGAGCAGTACTTC
-	TRBV27	-	TRBJ2-7	CASSGTETYEQYF	TGTGCCAGCAGCGGGACGGAGACCTACGAGCAGTACTTC
-	TRBV18	TRBD1	TRBJ1-6	CASSQGQGLLDSPLHF	TGTGCCAGCTCCCAAGGACAGGGTTTATTGGATTCACCCCTCCACTTT
-	TRBV27	-	TRBJ1-1	CASSFSGAPTEAFF	TGTGCCAGCAGTTTCTCAGGGGCCCCAACTGAAGCTTTCTTT